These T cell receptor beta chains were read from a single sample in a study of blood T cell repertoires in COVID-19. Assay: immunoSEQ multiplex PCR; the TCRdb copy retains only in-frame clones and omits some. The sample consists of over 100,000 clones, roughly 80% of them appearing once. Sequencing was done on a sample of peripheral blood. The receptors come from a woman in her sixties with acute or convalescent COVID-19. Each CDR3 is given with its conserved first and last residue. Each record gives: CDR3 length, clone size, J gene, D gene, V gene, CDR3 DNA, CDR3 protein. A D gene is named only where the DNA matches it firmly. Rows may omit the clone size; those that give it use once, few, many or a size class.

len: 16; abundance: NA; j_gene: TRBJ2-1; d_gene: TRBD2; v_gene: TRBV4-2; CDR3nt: TGTGCCAGCAGCTCCAGGACTAGCGGGGCTTACAATGAGCAGTTCTTC; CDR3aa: CASSSRTSGAYNEQFF
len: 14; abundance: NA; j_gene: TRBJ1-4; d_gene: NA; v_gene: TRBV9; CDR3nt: TGTGCCAGCAGCGTTGGAGGGGCGGAGGAAAAACTGTTTTTT; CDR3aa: CASSVGGAEEKLFF
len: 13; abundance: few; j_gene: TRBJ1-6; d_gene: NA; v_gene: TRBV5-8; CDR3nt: TGTGCCAGCAGGACTTACCCGACGTCACCCCTCCACTTT; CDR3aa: CASRTYPTSPLHF
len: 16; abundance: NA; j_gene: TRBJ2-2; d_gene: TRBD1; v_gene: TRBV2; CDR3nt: TGTGCCAGCAGTGAACAGGGGGTCGGAAACACCGGGGAGCTGTTTTTT; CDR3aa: CASSEQGVGNTGELFF
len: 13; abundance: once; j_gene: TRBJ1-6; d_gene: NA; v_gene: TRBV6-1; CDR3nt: TGTGCCAGCAGTGACAGGGCGTATTCACCCCTCCACTTT; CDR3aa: CASSDRAYSPLHF
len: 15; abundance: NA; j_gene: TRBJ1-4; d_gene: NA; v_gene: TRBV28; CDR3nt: TGTGCCAGCAGCCCCTCGGGGGGGGCTAATGAAAAACTGTTTTTT; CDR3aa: CASSPSGGANEKLFF
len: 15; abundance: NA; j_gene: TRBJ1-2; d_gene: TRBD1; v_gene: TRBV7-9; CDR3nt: TGTGCCAGCAGCTTAGAGGGGGCGCTCTCCTATGGCTACACCTTC; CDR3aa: CASSLEGALSYGYTF
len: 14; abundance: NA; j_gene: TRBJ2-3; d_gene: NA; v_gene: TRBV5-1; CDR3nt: TGCGCCAGCAGCACGGGCGGGGACACAGATACGCAGTATTTT; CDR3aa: CASSTGGDTDTQYF
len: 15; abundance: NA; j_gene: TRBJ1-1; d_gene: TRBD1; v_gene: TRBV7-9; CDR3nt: TGTGCCAGCAGCCCGCGGGACAGGGTGAACACTGAAGCTTTCTTT; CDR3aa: CASSPRDRVNTEAFF
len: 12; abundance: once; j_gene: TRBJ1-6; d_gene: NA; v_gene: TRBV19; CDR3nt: TGTGCCAGTAGTATGACGGGTTCACCCCTCCACTTT; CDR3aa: CASSMTGSPLHF
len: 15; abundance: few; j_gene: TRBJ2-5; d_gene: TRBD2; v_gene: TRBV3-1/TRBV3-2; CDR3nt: TGTGCCAGCAGCCCTGGGACTAGCGGGGAAGAGACCCAGTACTTC; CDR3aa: CASSPGTSGEETQYF
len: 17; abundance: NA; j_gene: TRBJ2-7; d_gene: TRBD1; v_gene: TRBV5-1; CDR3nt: TGCGCCAGCAGCTTTCGGGACCTCGGGACAGGGGGAGCCGAGCAGTACTTC; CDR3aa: CASSFRDLGTGGAEQYF
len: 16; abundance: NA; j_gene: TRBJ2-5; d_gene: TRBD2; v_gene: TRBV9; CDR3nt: TGTGCCAGCAGCGTAGGCGGCGGGGGGGCCCAAGAGACCCAGTACTTC; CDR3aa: CASSVGGGGAQETQYF
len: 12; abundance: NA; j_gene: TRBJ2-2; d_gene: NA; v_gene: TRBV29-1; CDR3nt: TGCAGCGGGGGAAGGGGCACCGGGGAGCTGTTTTTT; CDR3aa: CSGGRGTGELFF
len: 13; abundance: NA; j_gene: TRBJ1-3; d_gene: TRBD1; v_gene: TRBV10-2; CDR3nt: TGCGCCACCGGGACAGCCTCTGGAAACACCATATATTTT; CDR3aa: CATGTASGNTIYF
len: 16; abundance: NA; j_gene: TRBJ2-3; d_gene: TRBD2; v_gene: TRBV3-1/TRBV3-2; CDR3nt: TGTGCCAGCAGCCAAGGTATAGCGGGGGGAAGCGATACGCAGTATTTT; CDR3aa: CASSQGIAGGSDTQYF
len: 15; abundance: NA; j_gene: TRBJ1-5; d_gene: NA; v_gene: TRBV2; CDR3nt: TGTGCCAGCAGGGACGACAGGTATAGCAATCAGCCCCAGCATTTT; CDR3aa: CASRDDRYSNQPQHF
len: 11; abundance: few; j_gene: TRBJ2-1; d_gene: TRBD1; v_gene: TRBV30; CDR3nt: TGTGCCTGGACGAGGGACAGCCAACGGTTCTTC; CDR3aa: CAWTRDSQRFF
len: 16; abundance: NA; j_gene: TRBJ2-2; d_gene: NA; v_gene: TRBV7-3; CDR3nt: TGTGCCAGCAGCCCCCGGGGGGCCTCTGACACCGGGGAGCTGTTTTTT; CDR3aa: CASSPRGASDTGELFF
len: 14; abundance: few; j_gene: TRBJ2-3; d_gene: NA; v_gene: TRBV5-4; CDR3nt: TGTGCCAGCAGCCAGACTAGGAGGACAGATACGCAGTATTTT; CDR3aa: CASSQTRRTDTQYF
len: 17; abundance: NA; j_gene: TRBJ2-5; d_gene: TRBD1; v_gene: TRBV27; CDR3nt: TGTGCCAGCGGATCAATGCCGGGACAGGGGCACCAAGAGACCCAGTACTTC; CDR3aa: CASGSMPGQGHQETQYF
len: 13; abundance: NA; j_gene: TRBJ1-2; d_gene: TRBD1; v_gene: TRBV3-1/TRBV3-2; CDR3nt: TGTGCCAGCAGCCCGGGACAGGGGACCAGCTACACCTTC; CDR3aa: CASSPGQGTSYTF
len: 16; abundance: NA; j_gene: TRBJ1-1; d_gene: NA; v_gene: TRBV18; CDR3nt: TGTGCCAGCTCACCGTCCCAGACAAATTTGAACACTGAAGCTTTCTTT; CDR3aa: CASSPSQTNLNTEAFF
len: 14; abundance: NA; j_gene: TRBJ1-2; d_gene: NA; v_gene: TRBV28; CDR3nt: TGTGCCAGCACCCCGGGGGGGGGCTGGGGAGGCTACACCTTC; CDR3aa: CASTPGGGWGGYTF
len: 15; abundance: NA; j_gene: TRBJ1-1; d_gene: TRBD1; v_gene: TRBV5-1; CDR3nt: TGCGCCAGCAGCCAAGGACAGGTTGGCGTCACTGAAGCTTTCTTT; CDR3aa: CASSQGQVGVTEAFF
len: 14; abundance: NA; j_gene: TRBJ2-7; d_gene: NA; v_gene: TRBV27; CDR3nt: TGTGCCAGCAGTCGGGGGACCGCTACCTACGAGCAGTACTTC; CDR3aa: CASSRGTATYEQYF
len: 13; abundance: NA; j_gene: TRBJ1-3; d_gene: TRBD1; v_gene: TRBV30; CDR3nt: TGTGCCTGGAGTCCTACAGGGGCAAACACCATATATTTT; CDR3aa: CAWSPTGANTIYF
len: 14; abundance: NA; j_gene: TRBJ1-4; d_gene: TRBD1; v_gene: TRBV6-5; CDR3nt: TGTGCCAGCAGTTACGACAGGGGGCGCGAAAAACTGTTTTTT; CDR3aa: CASSYDRGREKLFF
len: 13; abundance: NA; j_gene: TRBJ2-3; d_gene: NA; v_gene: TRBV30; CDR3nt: TGTGCCCTTTCTACCGCCGGGGCAGATACGCAGTATTTT; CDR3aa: CALSTAGADTQYF
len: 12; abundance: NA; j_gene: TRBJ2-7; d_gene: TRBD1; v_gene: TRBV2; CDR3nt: TGTGCCAGCAGGGACAGGGCCTACGAGCAGTACTTC; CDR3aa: CASRDRAYEQYF
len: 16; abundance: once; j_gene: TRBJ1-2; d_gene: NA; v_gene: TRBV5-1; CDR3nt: TGCGTCAGCAGCTCCTCGGGTCCAGAGGAGTTCTATGGCTACACCTTC; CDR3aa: CVSSSSGPEEFYGYTF
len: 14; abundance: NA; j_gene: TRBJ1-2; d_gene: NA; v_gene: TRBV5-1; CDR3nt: TGCGCCAGCAGCGACAGTCCTTCTAACTATGGCTACACCTTC; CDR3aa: CASSDSPSNYGYTF
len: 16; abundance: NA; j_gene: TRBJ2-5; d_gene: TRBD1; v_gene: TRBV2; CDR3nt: TGTGCCAGCAGTGGCTTCAGGGGGATGGCCCAAGAGACCCAGTACTTC; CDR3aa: CASSGFRGMAQETQYF
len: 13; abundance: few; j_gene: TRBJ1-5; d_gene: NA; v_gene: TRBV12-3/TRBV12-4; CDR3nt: TGTGCCAGCCGGGGGGGTCGCCTTCAGCCCCAGCATTTT; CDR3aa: CASRGGRLQPQHF
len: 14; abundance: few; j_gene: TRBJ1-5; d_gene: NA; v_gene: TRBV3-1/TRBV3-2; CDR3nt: TGTGCCAGCAGCACCGGGGTCGAGAATCAGCCCCAGCATTTT; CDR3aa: CASSTGVENQPQHF